These 10 T cell receptor beta chains were all obtained from the same sample, sequenced in a study of CD8+ T cells in alopecia areata. cDNA serving as the sequencing template came from extracted, reverse transcribed RNA. Assay: immunoSEQ multiplex PCR; the TCRdb copy retains only in-frame clones and omits some. The top ten clones hold approximately 3.3% of a sample with 120,000 or so clones, about two fifths of them seen once. Material for sequencing was CD4+ T cells sorted from blood. Receptors originate from a human donor with alopecia areata.

V usage is TRBV7-9 and J usage is TRBJ2-2; D is unresolved. CDR1 and CDR2 from the germline V gene are SEHNR and FQNEAQ (reference sequence). The germline V and J ends were trimmed by 10 bases and 6 bases, with 15 bases remaining between them. This CDR3 contains 13 residues. CDR3 protein: CANDTNFAGELFF. The CDR3 nucleotides are TGTGCCAACGACACGAATTTCGCCGGGGAGCTGTTTTTT.

The chain combines TRBV28 with TRBJ2-5; either TRBD1 or TRBD2 may fit D (6 bases each). CDR1 is MDHEN and CDR2 is SYDVKM in the germline V gene. Deletions cut 9 bases from V and 5 bases from J, with 13 bases between. CDR3 length: 12 amino acids. This CDR3 is CAREGGPETQYF. The DNA of the CDR3 is TGTGCCAGAGAGGGGGGCCCCGAGACCCAGTACTTC.

The chain carries TRBV29-1 and TRBJ1-1, with D possibly matching TRBD1 (5 bases). The V gene lost 0 bases and the J gene lost 7 bases, with 24 bases spanning the gap. CDR3 length: 17 amino acids. In germline, CDR1 is SQVTM, CDR2 ANQGSEA. The CDR3 reads CSVEDRSRVGIRGEAFF. CDR3 DNA: TGCAGCGTTGAAGATCGCTCCAGGGTGGGTATTCGTGGTGAAGCTTTCTTT.

The table lists this clone with a few counts. This chain connects TRBV28 to TRBJ2-6; D not resolved. The ends were cut back, 5 bases at V and 0 bases at J, with 8 bases in the middle. This CDR3 region has 15 residues. CDR1 is MDHEN, CDR2 SYDVKM, per germline. CDR3 coding DNA: TGTGCCAGCAGTCCTCACAGCTCTGGGGCCAACGTCCTGACTTTC. Amino acid sequence: CASSPHSSGANVLTF.

This clone was found a few times. The same CDR3 is also encoded by other DNA sequences in this sample. The chain has TRBV5-1 and TRBJ2-5, with D possibly being TRBD2 (5 bases). The CDR3 extends over 13 amino acids. The V gene's germline CDR1 is SGHRS and CDR2 YFSETQ. Trimming removed 0 bases at V and 5 bases at J, with 8 bases between. The CDR3, as DNA: TGCGCCAGCAGCTTGGTCCTAGCCGAGACCCAGTACTTC. Translating gives CASSLVLAETQYF. Complete variable domain (other parts from reference TRBV5-1 and TRBJ2-5): KAGVTQTPRYLIKTRGQQVTLSCSPISGHRSVSWYQQTPGQGLQFLFEYFSETQRNKGNFPGRFSGRQFSNSRSEMNVSTLELGDSALYLCASSLVLAETQYFGPGTRLLVL.

The chain carries TRBV28 and TRBJ1-1; TRBD1 might be the D (5 bases). The CDR3 runs 12 residues. V gave up 6 bases and J gave up 8 bases, with 13 bases separating them. Germline V gene lookup returns CDR1 MDHEN and CDR2 SYDVKM. The CDR3 sequence is CASRGGISEAFF. The DNA for the CDR3 is TGTGCCAGCAGGGGGGGGATTTCCGAAGCTTTCTTT.

In this sample, this clone turned up a few times. This chain links TRBV29-1 with TRBJ1-1; D is possibly TRBD1 (5 bases). The germline CDR1 and CDR2 sequences are SQVTM and ANQGSEA. The CDR3 has 14 residues. Trimming cost V 3 bases and J 0 bases, with 11 bases left between them. CDR3 sequence: CSVDYQGLNTEAFF. In DNA, the CDR3 is TGCAGCGTTGATTATCAGGGTCTGAACACTGAAGCTTTCTTT.

This clone was counted between two and nine times. V is TRBV30 and J is TRBJ1-2, with 7 positions matching TRBD1. Germline CDR1 reads GTSNPN; CDR2 reads SVGIG (reference sequence). With 5 bases clipped from V and 2 bases from J, the junction kept 2 bases outside the gene matches. The CDR3 length is 12 residues. This CDR3 is CAWGTANYGYTF. The CDR3 DNA sequence: TGTGCCTGGGGGACAGCCAACTATGGCTACACCTTC.

This rearrangement joins TRBV25-1 to TRBJ2-1, with D maybe TRBD1 (6 bases). The V gene's germline CDR1 is MGHDK and CDR2 SYGVNS. V was trimmed by 8 bases and J by 4 bases, leaving 18 bases between them. The CDR3 is 15 residues long. CDR3 DNA sequence: TGTGCCAGCCAGACCGGGACACTCCTATACAATGAGCAGTTCTTC. Its protein product is CASQTGTLLYNEQFF.

The chain couples TRBV4-3 to TRBJ2-4; the D gene is possibly TRBD2 (5 bases). The CDR3 has 14 residues. Trimming shortened V by 1 base and J by 9 bases, and 13 bases separated the two germline ends. CDR1 is LGHNA and CDR2 is YSLEER in the germline V gene. The CDR3 sequence: CASSQGEGAVIQYF. CDR3 nucleotide sequence: TGCGCCAGCAGCCAAGGAGAGGGCGCGGTCATTCAGTACTTC.